This T cell receptor beta chain is from a study of blood T cell repertoires in COVID-19. Turning to the study itself: Acute and convalescent COVID-19 specimens originated in the United States, Italy and Spain. PBMCs, B-cell-depleted T cells, or T cells were the source of the cDNA or gDNA that made up the material.

This CDR3 is 14 amino acids long. Germline CDR1 LNHDA, CDR2 SQIVND (reference sequence). Unmatched junction bases numbered 6, after V lost 5 bases and J lost 3 bases. This clone came up a few times. As handled by the study authors: The assay estimated nucleated cells by amplifying reference gene primers. Measured with immunoSEQ multiplex PCR; TCRdb has only the in-frame clones, and not every one. From that table come the V and J calls and clone size; the DNA was used to work out D and trimming. The table shows about 100,000 clones, with roughly 84% occurring only once. The source of this sequence is a human donor in a cohort sampled during active COVID-19. This rearrangement joins TRBV19 to TRBJ2-5, with 7 bases lining up with TRBD1. Material: peripheral blood. CDR3 amino acids: CASSLGQPKETQYF. In nucleotides, the CDR3 is TGTGCCAGTAGTTTGGGACAGCCTAAAGAGACCCAGTACTTC.